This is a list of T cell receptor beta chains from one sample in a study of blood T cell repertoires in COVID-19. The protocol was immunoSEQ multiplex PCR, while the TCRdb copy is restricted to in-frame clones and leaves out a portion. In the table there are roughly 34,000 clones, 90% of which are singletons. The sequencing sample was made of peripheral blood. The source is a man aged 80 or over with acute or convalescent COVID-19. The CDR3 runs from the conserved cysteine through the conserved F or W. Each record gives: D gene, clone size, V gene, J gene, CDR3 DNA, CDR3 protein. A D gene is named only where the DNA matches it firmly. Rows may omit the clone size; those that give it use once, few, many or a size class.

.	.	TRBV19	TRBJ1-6	TGTGCCAGTAGTATAGATAGGAGGGCTCCAGATTCACCCCTCCACTTT	CASSIDRRAPDSPLHF
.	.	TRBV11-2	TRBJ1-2	TGTGCCAGCAGCCAAACGGACTATGGCTACACCTTC	CASSQTDYGYTF
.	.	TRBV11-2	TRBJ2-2	TGTGCCAGCACTCTACTCATCGCTGCCCCCGGGGAGCTGTTTTTT	CASTLLIAAPGELFF
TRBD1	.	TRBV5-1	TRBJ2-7	TGCGCCAGCAGCGGGGACAGGGGCTCCCTCGAGCAGTACTTC	CASSGDRGSLEQYF
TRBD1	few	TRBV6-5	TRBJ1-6	TGTGCCAGCAGTCGACAGGGAAAAAGTTCACCCCTCCACTTT	CASSRQGKSSPLHF
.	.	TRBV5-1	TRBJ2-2	TGCGCCAGCAGCTTAGAAGGGGCCTTGATGTCCGGGGAGCTGTTTTTT	CASSLEGALMSGELFF
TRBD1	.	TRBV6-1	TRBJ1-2	TGTGCCAGCAGTGAAAGCTGGGACAGGGTCATCGGCTACACCTTC	CASSESWDRVIGYTF
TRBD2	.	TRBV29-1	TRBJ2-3	TGCAGCGTCTCCTTTGGACTAGCGGTCCCCGCAAGTTTT	CSVSFGLAVPASF
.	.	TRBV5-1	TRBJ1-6	TGCGCCAGCAGACCAAGCGACAGGTATAATTCACCCCTCCACTTT	CASRPSDRYNSPLHF
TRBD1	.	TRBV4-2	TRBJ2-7	TGTGCCAGCAGCTCCAGAGAGACAGGGGGGTACGAGCAGTACTTC	CASSSRETGGYEQYF
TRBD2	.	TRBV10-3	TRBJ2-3	TGTGCCATCAGCCCGGGACTAGGTACAGATACGCAGTATTTT	CAISPGLGTDTQYF
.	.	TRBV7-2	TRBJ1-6	TGTGCCAGCAGCTTAGGACCCAGGGGTAATTCACCCCTCCACTTT	CASSLGPRGNSPLHF
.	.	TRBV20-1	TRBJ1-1	TGCAGTGCTAGTGGACTGGGCACTGAAGCTTTCTTT	CSASGLGTEAFF
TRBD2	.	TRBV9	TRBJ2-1	TGTGCCAGCAGTGCAGCGGGGGGTTACAATGAGCAGTTCTTC	CASSAAGGYNEQFF
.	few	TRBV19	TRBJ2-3	TGTGCCAGTAGTATTTCCCGGACAGCATCTAGCACAGATACGCAGTATTTT	CASSISRTASSTDTQYF
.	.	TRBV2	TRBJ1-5	TGTGCCAGCAGTGGGTATACGGAGAATCAGCCCCAGCATTTT	CASSGYTENQPQHF
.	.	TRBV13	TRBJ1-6	TGTGCCAGCAGCTTATTCTCTAATTCACCCCTCCACTTT	CASSLFSNSPLHF
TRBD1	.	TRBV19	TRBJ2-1	TGTGCCAGTAGTGGACAGGGGGCCTACAATGAGCAGTTCTTC	CASSGQGAYNEQFF
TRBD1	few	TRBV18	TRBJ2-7	TGTGCCAGCTCACCGAGGACAGGGAACAACGAGCAGTACTTC	CASSPRTGNNEQYF
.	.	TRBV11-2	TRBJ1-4	TGTGCCAGCAGCTTAGATAGGGGACTTCCTGAAAAACTGTTTTTT	CASSLDRGLPEKLFF
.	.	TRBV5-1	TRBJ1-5	TGCGCCAGCAGCTTGGTTGGGGCACCCAATCAGCCCCAGCATTTT	CASSLVGAPNQPQHF
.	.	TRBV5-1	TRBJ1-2	TGCGCCAGCAGCTTAGGACAGCCTTCTAACTATGGCTACACCTTC	CASSLGQPSNYGYTF
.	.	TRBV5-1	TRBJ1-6	TGCGCCAGCAGCTTTAACTCAGGGAATTCACCCCTCCACTTT	CASSFNSGNSPLHF
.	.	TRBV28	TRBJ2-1	TGTGCCAGCACCCTAAGAGAGAGATTCAATGAGCAGTTCTTC	CASTLRERFNEQFF
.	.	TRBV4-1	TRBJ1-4	TGCGCCAGCAGCCAAGATTGGTGGCAGATCAGGCCTAATGAAAAACTGTTTTTT	CASSQDWWQIRPNEKLFF
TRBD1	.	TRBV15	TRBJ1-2	TGTGCCACCAGCCCCACGAAGACAGGGTTATATGGCTACACCTTC	CATSPTKTGLYGYTF
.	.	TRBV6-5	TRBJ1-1	TGTGCCAGCAGTCCCACAGGAGCTGAAGCTTTCTTT	CASSPTGAEAFF
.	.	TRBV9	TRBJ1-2	TGTGCCAGCAGCGCCCCACTACAGGGAAAGCGTGGCTACACCTTC	CASSAPLQGKRGYTF
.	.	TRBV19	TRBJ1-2	TGTGCCAGTAGTATAACGGGAAATGGCTACACCTTC	CASSITGNGYTF
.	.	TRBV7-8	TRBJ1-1	TGTGCCAGCAGCTTAGAACCCTGGCCTCCAGCTTTCTTT	CASSLEPWPPAFF
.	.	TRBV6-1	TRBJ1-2	TGTGCCAGCAGTGAAAGGGGGGGTGGCTACACCTTC	CASSERGGGYTF